Sequencing of this T cell receptor beta chain was carried out in a study of cytomegalovirus exposure and HLA in healthy donors. The CDR3 is made up of 13 amino acids. Losses at the gene ends were 5 bases for V and 4 bases for J; bases not matched to a gene: 1. In germline, CDR1 is SGHTA, CDR2 FQGNSA. TCRdb's copy holds only in-frame clones and misses some; the assay was immunoSEQ multiplex PCR. In the table there are 130,000 to 150,000 clones, about 90% of which are singletons. This chain links TRBV7-2 with TRBJ1-2, with 10 bases fitting TRBD1. Sequencing was performed on PBMCs. The TCR comes from a young woman in good health and CMV-seropositive. The CDR3 DNA follows: TGTGCCAGCAGCCGGGACAGGGGCTATGGCTACACCTTC. As protein: CASSRDRGYGYTF.